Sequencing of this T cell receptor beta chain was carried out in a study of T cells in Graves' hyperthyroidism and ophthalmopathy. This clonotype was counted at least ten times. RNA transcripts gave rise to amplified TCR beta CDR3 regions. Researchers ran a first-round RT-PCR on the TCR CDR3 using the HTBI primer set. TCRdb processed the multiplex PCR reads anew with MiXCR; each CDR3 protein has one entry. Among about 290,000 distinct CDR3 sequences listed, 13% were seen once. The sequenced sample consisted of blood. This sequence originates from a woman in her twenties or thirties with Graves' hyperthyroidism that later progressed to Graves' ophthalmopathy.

The CDR3 reads CSVEVAQGRYEQYF. CDR3 bases: TGCAGCGTTGAAGTTGCGCAGGGGAGGTACGAGCAGTACTTC. J is TRBJ2-7 and V is TRBV29-1; D may match TRBD1 or TRBD2 (6 bases each). The CDR3 totals 14 residues. Trimming removed 1 base from V and 4 bases from J, with 14 bases in between. Germline CDR1 is SQVTM and CDR2 is ANQGSEA.